This TCR beta chain originates from a study of cytomegalovirus exposure and HLA in healthy donors (TCRdb year 2017). About the study as a whole: According to an earlier analysis of 450 to 650 of the donors, about 180 million T cells yielded some 120 million unique TCR beta sequences and roughly 280 Gb of sequence data. Approximately 300 gigabases of sequencing data and approximately 85 million unique TCR sequences were included in an early release covering 550 to 800 HLA-typed donors. Among the roughly 400 genotyped donors, 75% to 90% belonged to the genetic ancestry cluster associated with self-reported Caucasian donors. The study was designed to test whether signatures of past pathogen exposure could be identified by cataloging public T cell receptors. Using immunosequencing, the study profiled T cell repertoires from 666 subjects and related those repertoires to cytomegalovirus serostatus. Along with the roughly 700-subject first cohort, a separate validation cohort of around 110 different subjects was used. To predict cytomegalovirus infection status, the study brought together high-throughput TCR immunosequencing, statistical association of individual TCRs with disease status, and machine learning. To study patterns of TCR occurrence, a later analysis re-analyzed previously published TCR beta repertoires from 600 to 750 donors and added high-resolution HLA genotyping. Rather than drawing on any new phenotypic data, the later analysis identified candidate immune exposures from TCR beta sequences and the way those sequences occurred across donors. An earlier analysis of some 500 of the donors used high-throughput TCR beta sequencing to judge whether each TCR beta V gene segment behaved as functional or pseudogenic. Donor age, sex, ethnicity and CMV serostatus were compiled together with the repertoire data. Genome-wide SNP genotypes for about 55% of the roughly 670 donors were used in a later genetic analysis, which treated that subset as a discovery cohort. Every discovery cohort repertoire had been produced on one sequencing platform. HLA typing covered class I and class II loci at four-digit resolution. The number of typed donors differed by locus: roughly 629-640 for A, B, C, DRB1 and DQB1; approximately 520 for DQA1; some 590 for DPA1; and approximately 450 for DPB1. Because of strong linkage in the cohort, five DR-DQ haplotypes were treated as single units for association and clustering. Among about 370 genotyped donors of the cohort, an average of approximately 240,000 unique TCR beta nucleotide sequences was sequenced per donor, of which roughly 17% were non-productive.

From a lookup of the germline V gene, CDR1 and CDR2 are KGHSH and LQKENI. The CDR3 spans 15 residues, from the cysteine through the phenylalanine. CDR3 DNA only is kept here, 45 bases in frame from base 1. Cut back by 4 bases and 6 bases, the V and J ends lie 19 bases apart. Here is what the overall study found, with its caveats: Linkage disequilibrium might explain the correlated functional status among segregating V segments, but an unknown experimental factor could not be ruled out. In a later analysis, most CMV-associated TCR beta chains were found to appear HLA-restricted, with HLA associations seemingly driven largely by CMV exposure. According to a later analysis, parvovirus B19, influenza, CMV and Epstein-Barr virus appeared linked to several top co-occurrence clusters. At a false discovery rate of 0.05, a later analysis linked under 20,000 TCR beta sequences to specific HLA alleles. While some public TCRs were present in many individuals, most TCR sequences turned up only very rarely across donors. Only TCR beta chains were sequenced in this cohort, and the absence of alpha or paired-chain data limited detectable features. A further reported finding was that TCR beta sequences accurately predicted the HLA-A and HLA-B alleles for most subjects in the first cohort. Sequencing depth was assumed to be roughly uniform across donors in the presence/absence analyses, though that assumption may not hold. Some IMGT-functional V segments, including TRBV6-2 and TRBV6-3, could not be told apart with the 87-base-pair reads, so those segments were excluded. V-gene and J-gene trimming of TCR beta chains was associated with a missense DCLRE1C variant in a later genetic analysis, and the association was replicated in an independent cohort. In a later analysis, the rate of TCR association differed among HLA loci, with DRB1 alleles having the most associated TCRs and HLA-C alleles having the fewest. The classifier was reported to diagnose cytomegalovirus status with high specificity and sensitivity in both the original cohort and the validation cohort. The earlier analysis of approximately 590 of the donors excluded 15 to 20 rarely observed V segments, including chromosome 9 orphons, because counts were too low. A later analysis found that HLA-associated TCR beta chains were more clonally expanded and had lower generation probabilities than equally common non-associated chains. In an earlier analysis of fewer than 700 of the donors, most TCR beta V segments appeared in productive rearrangements about 87% or about 30% of the time, broadly matching IMGT annotations. The study listed around 160 TCR beta chains as associated with cytomegalovirus. The authors suggested that the approach could potentially be extended to other disease states and immunological phenotypes. CMV serostatus was the only immune exposure information available for the cohort. According to a later genetic analysis, donors in an Asian-associated ancestry cluster had fewer N-insertions in productive TCRs than the roughly 700-donor mean. A few of the identified cytomegalovirus-associated TCR beta chains were confirmed in vitro to be specific for cytomegalovirus antigens. Because HLA typing was missing for some donors at each locus, association tests included only the typed subset. The sequencing pipeline was judged likely to have produced a cluster of highly shared sequence variants as a technical artifact. When HLA alleles, especially DR and DQ, strongly co-occurred, TCR associations were difficult to assign to individual alleles.

Library preparation employed the immunoSEQ multiplex PCR assay. A mixture of 60 forward primers for TCR Vbeta segments and 13 reverse primers for TCR Jbeta segments was used in the multiplex PCR. The CDR3 region of rearranged TCR beta genes was amplified from genomic DNA with a multiplex PCR assay. The amplified TCR beta libraries were sequenced on the Illumina HiSeq System as 87-base-pair reads. On the study's bioinformatics: A later analysis tallied approximately 87 million unique TCR beta chains across the 650 to 750 repertoires, and some 10 million of those chains were shared by two or more donors. A nearest-neighbor algorithm error-corrected the raw reads and collapsed the reads into unique sequences, merging closely related sequences to remove PCR and sequencing errors. CDR3 sequences were aligned to IMGT reference sequences to assign V, D and J gene segments. Each retained sequence needed at least a six-nucleotide match to both a V gene segment and a J gene segment. Rearrangements were called productive when the CDR3 lacked stop codons and stayed in frame with V and J; all others were non-productive. Following IMGT convention, CDR3 was defined as the stretch from the second conserved V-encoded cysteine up to the conserved J-encoded phenylalanine. In an earlier analysis of more than 550 of the donors, sequences lacking an unambiguous match to a single V gene segment were excluded. An earlier analysis of fewer than 750 of the donors called V segments functional above 56.7% productive rearrangements and segregating when the between-donor standard deviation exceeded 5%. A statistical classification framework was developed to diagnose cytomegalovirus status using the catalog of TCR beta chain sequences. In a later analysis, V and J genes were assigned by comparing TCR nucleotide sequences against IMGT/GENE-DB human TR gene sequences. In a later analysis, CDR3 sequences and most-parsimonious VDJ recombination scenarios were assigned using the TCRdist pipeline. In a later analysis, every TCR beta chain was defined by the combination of its CDR3 amino acid sequence and its V-gene family, and reads without a unique V-gene family were dropped. As a way to deal with suspected cross-contamination and a sequencing artifact, a later analysis dropped more than 500 nucleotide sequences that were highly shared and had low generation probability. For each public chain, a later analysis derived a clonal expansion index from normalized ranks of inferred template counts within each repertoire. A later analysis computed generation probabilities with a VDJ recombination model fitted to out-of-frame rearrangements, and checked the results against IGoR. Hypergeometric tests were used in a later analysis to score TCR-TCR, TCR-HLA and TCR-CMV co-occurrence, with a repertoire-size bias correction applied to the TCR pairs. In a later analysis, false discovery rates were estimated by permuting HLA or CMV assignments 20 times. In a later analysis, co-occurring TCRs were grouped with DBSCAN, and TCRdist sequence similarity was added when clustering was performed within HLA-allele-positive subsets. Repertoires with fewer than 30,000 or more than 120,000 public chains were left out of co-occurrence clustering, as were about 5 repertoires with anomalous nucleotide sharing. In TCRdb, the immuneACCESS table is reduced to in-frame sequences with V and J assigned. These tables do not hold every clone; where another copy was compared, an unresolved V gene accounts for under half, and the others remain unexplained. V and J calls and clone size are given by that table; D and trimming were obtained from the DNA. The sample table on file contains some 120,000 clones. The ten largest clonotypes hold under 3.5% of the sample.

Comments on this clone: The target of this receptor is not known.

The cohort comprised hundreds of healthy bone marrow donors. At the time of sampling, every cohort member was nominally healthy, though immune exposures that went unrecorded were likely present. The donor was CMV seronegative and was included in the group of hundreds of seronegative cohort members. A peripheral blood sample was provided by each donor, and peripheral blood mononuclear cells were used for TCR beta sequencing. Genomic DNA was extracted from the blood cell samples with the Qiagen DNeasy Blood Extraction Kit. The sequence is built from TRBV18 and TRBJ2-7; TRBD1 is possibly the D segment (6 matching bases). The sequenced material came from PBMCs. The source is a young man in good health and CMV-seronegative. The DNA reads as follows: TGTGCCAGCTCACGCCAGGCCAGGGACACGGGCGAGCAGTACTTC. This codes for CASSRQARDTGEQYF.